The present T cell receptor (beta chain) was sequenced within a study of blood T cell repertoires in COVID-19. Participants' own reports of clinical history determined their cohort assignment. Two negative PCRs, clearance, or symptom resolution had been documented for recovered Cohort 3 donors. Per germline, CDR1 SGHAT and CDR2 FQNNGV. The CDR3 runs to 15 residues. After removal of 2 bases from V and 2 bases from J, the junction contained 5 bases not matched to a gene. Authors' processing steps: Amplifying reference gene primers gave estimates of nucleated cell counts. Sequenced by immunoSEQ multiplex PCR; TCRdb stores in-frame clones only, minus some. V, J and clone size are taken as reported in that table, and D and trimming were inferred from the DNA itself. There are 150,000 to 200,000 clones in the sample; roughly 80% occur only once, and about 12% lies in the top ten.

The TCR was taken from a man aged 45 to 65 who had recovered from COVID-19. The rearrangement uses TRBV11-2 and TRBJ2-5; 7 nucleotides match TRBD1. Input material: PBMCs or T cells enriched from blood (not recorded which). The CDR3 DNA reads as TGTGCCAGCAGCTTAAATCAGGGGGTTCAAGAGACCCAGTACTTC. This encodes CASSLNQGVQETQYF.